The 28 T cell receptor beta chains in this list originate from one sample, sequenced in a study of blood T cell repertoires in COVID-19. The protocol was immunoSEQ multiplex PCR, while the TCRdb copy is restricted to in-frame clones and leaves out a portion. Here the sample spans about 50,000 clones, 80% to 95% being singletons. Sequenced sample: peripheral blood. These receptors came from a man aged 45-65 years with active COVID-19.

This clone was detected once. The chain is built from TRBV29-1 and TRBJ1-3; 7 bases match TRBD1. V was pared by 6 bases and J by 0 bases, with 8 bases of the junction left unmatched. Germline CDR1 and CDR2: SQVTM and ANQGSEA. The CDR3 totals 15 residues. The CDR3 spells CSVSGTELSGNTIYF. DNA of the CDR3: TGCAGCGTGTCCGGGACAGAGCTCTCTGGAAACACCATATATTTT. The full variable domain, in which reference TRBV29-1 and TRBJ1-3 provide the parts outside the CDR3, is SAVISQKPSRDICQRGTSLTIQCQVDSQVTMMFWYRQQPGQSLTLIATANQGSEATYESGFVIDKFPISRPNLTFSTLTVSNMSPEDSSIYLCSVSGTELSGNTIYFGEGSWLTVV.

The rearrangement joins TRBV6-1 to TRBJ2-7; 7 bases are shared with TRBD2. With 2 bases clipped from V and 1 base from J, the junction kept 8 bases outside the gene matches. There are 16 residues in the CDR3. Germline CDR1 is MNHNS and CDR2 is SASEGT. CDR3 sequence: CASSELWRGRSYEQYF. CDR3 bases: TGTGCCAGCAGTGAACTCTGGCGGGGGAGGTCCTACGAGCAGTACTTC.

The chain employs TRBV5-5 and TRBJ2-3; D call uncertain. The V gene's germline CDR1 is SGHKS and CDR2 YYEKEE (reference sequence). V was cut by 0 bases and J by 6 bases, with 8 bases left in between. The CDR3 spans 13 residues. The CDR3 DNA follows: TGTGCCAGCAGCTTGGGGGCATTCGATACGCAGTATTTT. Translated: CASSLGAFDTQYF.

This clone was picked up a small number of times. The V call is TRBV25-1, the J call TRBJ1-6; D may be TRBD1 (6 bases). V lost 2 bases and J lost 4, with 6 bases in between. The CDR3 has 14 residues. Germline V CDR1 and CDR2: MGHDK, SYGVNS. The DNA of the CDR3 is TGTGCCAGCAGTGAAGGACAGTATAATTCACCCCTCCACTTT. Amino acid sequence: CASSEGQYNSPLHF.

The rearrangement uses TRBV14 and TRBJ2-5; TRBD2 matches at 13 bases. This CDR3 region has 17 residues. Trimming took 1 base from V and 3 from J; bases not matched to a gene: 5. Germline-derived CDR1 and CDR2 are SGHDN and FVKESK. Here the CDR3 DNA reads TGTGCCAGCAGCCAAGGAGGGACTAGCGGGGATAAAGAGACCCAGTACTTC. Amino acids: CASSQGGTSGDKETQYF.

V gene TRBV30 combines with J gene TRBJ2-7; D is unclear. The length of the CDR3 is 13 residues. The ends were cut back, 0 bases at V and 5 bases at J, with 11 bases in the middle. Germline V gene lookup returns CDR1 GTSNPN and CDR2 SVGIG (reference sequence). The CDR3 bases are TGTGCCTGGAGTGTACGAGCAAACCACGAGCAGTACTTC. Residues: CAWSVRANHEQYF.

This clone showed up just once. The chain combines TRBV18 with TRBJ1-2, with D possibly being TRBD1 (6 bases). V was cut by 3 bases and J by 2 bases, with 10 bases left in between. The CDR3 has 14 amino acids. Germline CDR1 is KGHSH and CDR2 is LQKENI. CDR3: CASSPSDSNYGYTF. In nucleotides, the CDR3 is TGTGCCAGCTCACCCTCGGACAGCAACTATGGCTACACCTTC.

The V and J genes are TRBV27 and TRBJ2-7, with a weak D call TRBD2 (6 bases). The CDR3 length is 18 residues. Trimming left V 2 bases short and J 7 bases short, with 27 bases between. The germline V gene encodes CDR1 MNHEY and CDR2 SMNVEV (reference sequence). This CDR3 reads CASSLPRNPGLAPAEQYF. The CDR3 bases are TGTGCCAGCAGTTTACCAAGGAATCCGGGACTCGCCCCCGCGGAGCAGTACTTC.

V is TRBV7-6 and J is TRBJ1-5; 9 bases agree with TRBD1. Germline loops: CDR1 SGHVS, CDR2 FNYEAQ. The CDR3 has 18 amino acids. With 5 bases clipped from V and 7 bases from J, the junction kept 18 bases outside the gene matches. The CDR3 nucleotides read TGTGCCAGCAGCCCGTATACTCCGGGACAGGGTGTGGGGCAGCCCCAGCATTTT. Residues: CASSPYTPGQGVGQPQHF.

The J gene is TRBJ2-6, the V gene TRBV19; TRBD2 might be the D (5 bases). Germline V gene lookup returns CDR1 LNHDA and CDR2 SQIVND (reference sequence). V was clipped by 6 bases and J by 0 bases, with 21 bases between them. The CDR3 totals 19 residues. The CDR3, as DNA: TGTGCCAGTAGGCCTGGACTTGTGGCCTTCAGCTCTGGGGCCAACGTCCTGACTTTC. Residues: CASRPGLVAFSSGANVLTF.

This chain uses TRBV7-3 with TRBJ2-1; 8 nucleotides align to TRBD2. Germline assignment: CDR1 SGHTA and CDR2 FQGTGA. The CDR3 loop spans 21 amino acids. Unmatched junction bases numbered 16, after V lost 0 bases and J lost 0 bases. The CDR3 protein is CASSLTKRGILNGSSYNEQFF. CDR3 coding DNA: TGTGCCAGCAGCTTAACTAAGCGGGGGATACTTAATGGGAGCTCCTACAATGAGCAGTTCTTC.

The CDR3 reads CAISESIRLSYEQYF. As DNA, the CDR3 is TGTGCCATCAGTGAGTCGATTAGACTTTCCTACGAGCAGTACTTC. V is TRBV10-3 and J is TRBJ2-7; D call uncertain. Germline-derived CDR1 and CDR2 are ENHRY and SYGVKD. The CDR3 is 15 amino acids. Trimming removed 0 bases from V and 1 base from J, with 10 bases in between.

The V and J genes are TRBV4-1 and TRBJ2-7; D remains unclear. This CDR3 spans 14 amino acids. The V and J ends lost 1 base and 0 bases respectively, with 7 bases between them. Germline CDR1 reads MGHRA; CDR2 reads YSYEKL. CDR3 DNA: TGCGCCAGCAGCCAAGCGTCCAGCTCCTACGAGCAGTACTTC. Translating gives CASSQASSSYEQYF.

V gene TRBV28 combines with J gene TRBJ2-7; 7 bases match TRBD1. This CDR3 is 13 amino acids long. The J segment lost 7 bases and the V segment lost 6 bases, leaving 9 bases of the junction unmatched. The V gene's germline CDR1 is MDHEN and CDR2 SYDVKM. The CDR3 coding sequence is TGTGCCAGCAGGGTGACAGGGACGAAAGAGCAGTACTTC. It codes for CASRVTGTKEQYF.

The chain has TRBV5-5 and TRBJ2-3; 9 bases map to TRBD1. CDR3 length: 16 residues. The V and J ends lost 1 base and 4 bases, in that order; junction bases with no gene match: 7. Germline CDR1 reads SGHKS; CDR2 reads YYEKEE (reference sequence). CDR3 bases: TGTGCCAGCAGCTTGAGCTGGGACAGGGTCGCAGATACGCAGTATTTT. It specifies CASSLSWDRVADTQYF.

The chain joins TRBV11-2 to TRBJ2-7; tentative D call: TRBD2 (5 bases). Deletions cut 5 bases from V and 3 bases from J, with 5 bases between. This CDR3 region has 11 residues. Germline-derived CDR1 and CDR2 are SGHAT and FQNNGV. This CDR3 reads CASSGGYEQYF. The CDR3 region has the DNA TGTGCCAGCAGCGGAGGCTACGAGCAGTACTTC.

V usage is TRBV5-1 and J usage is TRBJ2-3, with 8 bases matching TRBD2. Germline V gives CDR1 SGHRS, CDR2 YFSETQ. The CDR3 runs to 16 residues. The junction had 7 bases not matched to a gene; V was cut back by 4 bases and J by 0 bases. CDR3 loop: CASSPRGGTSTDTQYF. DNA of the CDR3: TGCGCCAGCAGCCCCCGGGGGGGAACTAGCACAGATACGCAGTATTTT. The full variable domain, in which reference TRBV5-1 and TRBJ2-3 provide the parts outside the CDR3, is KAGVTQTPRYLIKTRGQQVTLSCSPISGHRSVSWYQQTPGQGLQFLFEYFSETQRNKGNFPGRFSGRQFSNSRSEMNVSTLELGDSALYLCASSPRGGTSTDTQYFGPGTRLTVL.

The chain uses TRBV5-1 and TRBJ2-5, with D maybe TRBD2 (6 bases). The CDR3 is 15 residues long. Germline CDR1 and CDR2: SGHRS and YFSETQ. The V gene lost 0 bases and the J gene lost 0 bases, with 9 bases spanning the gap. The CDR3 loop reads CASSLEAGYQETQYF. The DNA of the CDR3 is TGCGCCAGCAGCTTGGAAGCGGGTTACCAAGAGACCCAGTACTTC.

In regard to this clone: One junction end does not reproduce the germline sequence, and a read error may be involved. V and J are TRBV10-3 and TRBJ1-1; 9 bases are a match to TRBD1. There are 15 residues in the CDR3. CDR1 is ENHRY and CDR2 is SYGVKD in the germline V gene. CDR3 sequence reads: CAISESIGQGMESEF. CDR3 nucleotide sequence: TGTGCCATCAGTGAGTCGATAGGACAGGGGATGGAAAGCGAGTTT.

V and J are TRBV2 and TRBJ1-4; 9 bases agree with TRBD1. With 6 bases clipped from V and 5 bases from J, the junction kept 7 bases outside the gene matches. Germline-derived CDR1 and CDR2 are SNHLY and FYNNEI. The CDR3 is made up of 15 amino acids. CDR3 coding DNA: TGTGCCAGCAGGGACCCCGGGACAGGGAATGAAAAACTGTTTTTT. This gives the protein CASRDPGTGNEKLFF.

The chain recombines TRBV10-1 with TRBJ2-1; unclear D gene. The germline V and J ends were trimmed by 3 bases and 1 base, with 4 bases remaining between them. CDR3 length: 13 residues. The germline V gene encodes CDR1 WNHNN and CDR2 SYGVQD (reference sequence). The CDR3 DNA sequence: TGCGCCAGCAGTGATTCTTCCTACAATGAGCAGTTCTTC. Protein product: CASSDSSYNEQFF.

The chain employs TRBV6-5 and TRBJ1-1, with TRBD1 matching 7 bases. This CDR3 spans 16 amino acids. Looked up from germline, CDR1 is MNHEY and CDR2 is SVGAGI. V was clipped by 0 bases and J by 4 bases; unmatched bases: 8. The CDR3 loop is CASSYSDRAGGTEAFF. CDR3 bases: TGTGCCAGCAGTTACTCGGACCGGGCAGGGGGCACTGAAGCTTTCTTT.

The rearrangement links TRBV4-2 to TRBJ2-7; possibly TRBD2 for D (7 bases). The germline gives CDR1 LGHNA, CDR2 YNFKEQ. Trimming left V 0 bases short and J 2 bases short, with 11 bases between. The CDR3 is 15 amino acids. The CDR3 region is CASSQDDGGPYEQYF. CDR3 sequence (DNA): TGTGCCAGCAGCCAAGACGACGGGGGGCCCTACGAGCAGTACTTC.

The chain is built from TRBV4-2 and TRBJ1-1; D is unresolved. Germline V gene sequence: CDR1 LGHNA, CDR2 YNFKEQ. The CDR3 extends over 15 amino acids. With 0 bases removed from V and 4 bases from J, the gap between germline ends came to 12 bases. This chain's CDR3 is CASSQDGGIPTEAFF. The CDR3 DNA reads as TGTGCCAGCAGCCAAGATGGCGGGATCCCCACTGAAGCTTTCTTT.

Written as DNA, the CDR3 is TGCGCCAGCAGGAAAGCCCAGACTAGCCGTTCCTACGAGCAGTACTTC. It specifies CASRKAQTSRSYEQYF. The genes are TRBV10-2 and TRBJ2-7; TRBD2 agrees at 7 bases. The CDR3 covers 16 residues. V shed 6 bases, J shed 1 base, and the junction held 12 bases outside the gene matches. Germline CDR1 and CDR2: WSHSY and SAAADI.

The J gene is TRBJ1-1, the V gene TRBV10-3; D remains ambiguous. This CDR3 contains 13 residues. Trimming cost V 10 bases and J 1 base, with 13 bases left between them. CDR1 ENHRY and CDR2 SYGVKD come from the germline V gene. The CDR3, as DNA: TGTGCCACCTTTGAACTCGGGAACACTGAAGCTTTCTTT. It specifies CATFELGNTEAFF.

The rearrangement links TRBV18 to TRBJ1-4; D perhaps matches TRBD1 (5 bases). Trimming took off 2 bases at V and 2 bases at J, with 9 bases between the two ends. Germline CDR1 is KGHSH and CDR2 is LQKENI. This CDR3 spans 15 amino acids. DNA for the CDR3: TGTGCCAGCTCACCAACAGGACACACTAATGAAAAACTGTTTTTT. It translates to CASSPTGHTNEKLFF.

J is TRBJ2-7 and V is TRBV11-2; 7 nucleotides align to TRBD1. Germline loops: CDR1 SGHAT, CDR2 FQNNGV. After removal of 2 bases from V and 0 bases from J, the junction contained 7 bases not matched to a gene. The CDR3 consists of 16 residues. In DNA, the CDR3 is TGTGCCAGCAGCTTATCAGGGGGTGAATCCTCCTACGAGCAGTACTTC. Translated, it gives CASSLSGGESSYEQYF.